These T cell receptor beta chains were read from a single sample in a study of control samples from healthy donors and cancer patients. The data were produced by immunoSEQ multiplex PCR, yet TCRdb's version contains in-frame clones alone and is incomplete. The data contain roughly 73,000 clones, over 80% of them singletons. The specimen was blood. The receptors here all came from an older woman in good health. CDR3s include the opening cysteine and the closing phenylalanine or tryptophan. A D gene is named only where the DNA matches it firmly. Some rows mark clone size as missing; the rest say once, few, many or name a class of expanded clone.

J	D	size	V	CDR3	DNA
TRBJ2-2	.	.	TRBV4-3	CASSQEAGTPNTGELFF	TGCGCCAGCAGCCAAGAGGCCGGGACGCCGAACACCGGGGAGCTGTTTTTT
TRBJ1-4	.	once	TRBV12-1	CASSLGQAPNEKLFF	TGTGCCAGCAGCCTGGGACAGGCCCCTAATGAAAAACTGTTTTTT
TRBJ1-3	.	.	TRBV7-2	CASSLKEGSGNTIYF	TGTGCCAGCAGCTTAAAGGAGGGGTCTGGAAACACCATATATTTT
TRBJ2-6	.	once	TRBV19	CASSFVSSGANVLTF	TGTGCCAGTAGCTTCGTGAGCTCTGGGGCCAACGTCCTGACTTTC
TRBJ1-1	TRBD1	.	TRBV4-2	CASSQEGGNTGGTEAFF	TGTGCCAGCAGCCAAGAAGGGGGAAATACAGGGGGCACTGAAGCTTTCTTT
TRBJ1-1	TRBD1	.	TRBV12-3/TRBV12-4	CASRTGQGSGAFF	TGTGCCAGCAGAACGGGACAGGGGAGCGGAGCTTTCTTT
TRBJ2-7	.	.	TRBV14	CASSQIVGTEEAYEQYF	TGTGCCAGCAGCCAGATTGTCGGGACTGAAGAAGCCTACGAGCAGTACTTC
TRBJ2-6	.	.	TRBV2	CASVPPSGANVLTF	TGTGCCAGCGTTCCCCCCTCTGGGGCCAACGTCCTGACTTTC
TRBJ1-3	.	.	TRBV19	CASRLGQNSGNTIYF	TGTGCCAGTAGGTTGGGACAAAACTCTGGAAACACCATATATTTT
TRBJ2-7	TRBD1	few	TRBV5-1	CASSQDRELYEQYF	TGCGCCAGCAGTCAGGACAGGGAGCTCTACGAGCAGTACTTC
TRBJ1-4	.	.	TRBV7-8	CASRSQIATNEKLFF	TGTGCCAGCAGATCCCAGATTGCAACTAATGAAAAACTGTTTTTT
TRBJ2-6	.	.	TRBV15	CATSRGPVRSGANVLTF	TGTGCCACCAGCAGAGGCCCCGTACGCTCTGGGGCCAACGTCCTGACTTTC
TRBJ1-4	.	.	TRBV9	CASSASSVGEKLFF	TGTGCCAGCAGCGCGTCGTCCGTTGGTGAAAAACTGTTTTTT
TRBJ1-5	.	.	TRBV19	CASSIDPRHNQPQHF	TGTGCCAGTAGTATAGACCCCAGACACAATCAGCCCCAGCATTTT
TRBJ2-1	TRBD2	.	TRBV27	CASSSGTSGYNEQFF	TGTGCCAGCAGTTCCGGGACTAGCGGTTACAATGAGCAGTTCTTC
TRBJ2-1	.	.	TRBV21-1	CASSKSGGGPLWADEQFF	TGTGCCAGCAGCAAATCGGGGGGAGGGCCTTTATGGGCCGATGAGCAGTTCTTC
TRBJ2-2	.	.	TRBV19	CASSMQPSTTGELFF	TGTGCCAGTAGTATGCAACCGTCGACCACCGGGGAGCTGTTTTTT
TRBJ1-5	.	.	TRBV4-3	CASSQSVLDQPQHF	TGCGCCAGCAGCCAATCGGTATTGGATCAGCCCCAGCATTTT
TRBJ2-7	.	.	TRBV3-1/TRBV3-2	CASSQRGASYEQYF	TGTGCCAGCAGCCAAAGGGGCGCCTCGTACGAGCAGTACTTC
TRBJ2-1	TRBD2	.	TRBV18	CASSPRVELARNEQFF	TGTGCCAGCTCACCACGGGTAGAACTAGCGCGCAATGAGCAGTTCTTC
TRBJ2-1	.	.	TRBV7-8	CASSFSQGNEQFF	TGTGCCAGCAGCTTCTCCCAGGGGAATGAGCAGTTCTTC
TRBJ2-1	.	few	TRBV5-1	CASSLGGQIYNEQFF	TGCGCCAGCAGCTTGGGAGGCCAAATCTACAATGAGCAGTTCTTC
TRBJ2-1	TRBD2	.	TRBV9	CASSVGTSGNSEQFF	TGTGCCAGCAGCGTTGGGACTAGCGGTAATAGTGAGCAGTTCTTC
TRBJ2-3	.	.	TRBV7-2	CASSLVGAVGTDTQYF	TGTGCCAGCAGCTTAGTGGGAGCGGTAGGCACAGATACGCAGTATTTT
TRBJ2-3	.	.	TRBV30	CAWSVHEQTDTQYF	TGTGCCTGGAGTGTACATGAGCAGACAGATACGCAGTATTTT
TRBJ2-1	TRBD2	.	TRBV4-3	CASSQDLPRGLAGLWEQFF	TGCGCCAGCAGCCAAGATCTTCCGCGGGGACTAGCGGGGTTGTGGGAGCAGTTCTTC
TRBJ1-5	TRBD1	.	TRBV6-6	CASSYGTGTNQPQHF	TGTGCCAGCAGTTACGGGACAGGGACGAATCAGCCCCAGCATTTT
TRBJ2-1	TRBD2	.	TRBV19	CASQSGRASEQFF	TGTGCCAGTCAGAGCGGGAGGGCCAGTGAGCAGTTCTTC
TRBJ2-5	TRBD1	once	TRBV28	CASSYGQGRGKQETQYF	TGTGCCAGCAGTTATGGACAGGGAAGAGGTAAACAAGAGACCCAGTACTTC
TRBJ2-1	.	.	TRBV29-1	CSVGGVANNEQFF	TGCAGCGTTGGGGGGGTCGCCAACAATGAGCAGTTCTTC
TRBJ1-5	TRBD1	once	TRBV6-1	CASSERTGWYQPQHF	TGTGCCAGCAGTGAAAGGACAGGTTGGTACCAGCCCCAGCATTTT
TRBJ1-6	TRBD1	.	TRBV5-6	CASSVRTGRHNSPLHF	TGTGCCAGCAGCGTCAGGACAGGGAGACATAATTCACCCCTCCACTTT
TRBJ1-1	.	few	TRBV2	CASSEGGKGTEAFF	TGTGCCAGCAGTGAAGGGGGGAAAGGCACTGAAGCTTTCTTT
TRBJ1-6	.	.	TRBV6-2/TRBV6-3	CASSYERNSPLHF	TGTGCCAGCAGTTACGAGAGGAATTCACCCCTCCACTTT
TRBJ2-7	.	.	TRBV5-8	CASSLGAGATYEQYF	TGTGCCAGCAGCTTGGGGGCAGGGGCTACCTACGAGCAGTACTTC
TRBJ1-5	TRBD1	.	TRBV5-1	CASSTGTGDQPQHF	TGCGCCAGCAGTACCGGGACAGGGGATCAGCCCCAGCATTTT
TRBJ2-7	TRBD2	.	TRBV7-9	CASSPRGTSGYEQYF	TGTGCCAGCAGCCCACGTGGGACTAGCGGGTACGAGCAGTACTTC
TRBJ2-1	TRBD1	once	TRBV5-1	CASSLYRGVNEQFF	TGCGCCAGCAGCCTGTACAGGGGTGTGAATGAGCAGTTCTTC
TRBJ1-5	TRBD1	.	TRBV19	CASTIGGTGNQPQHF	TGTGCCAGTACCATAGGGGGGACAGGGAATCAGCCCCAGCATTTT
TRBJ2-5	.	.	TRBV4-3	CASSRVYGGRWETQYF	TGCGCCAGCAGCCGGGTTTATGGGGGGCGATGGGAGACCCAGTACTTC
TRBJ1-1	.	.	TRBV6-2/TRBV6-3	CASSSHSRVNTEAFF	TGTGCCAGCAGTTCGCACTCAAGGGTGAACACTGAAGCTTTCTTT
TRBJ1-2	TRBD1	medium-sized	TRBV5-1	CATKEGAGNNYGYTF	TGCGCCACTAAGGAGGGGGCAGGGAATAACTATGGCTACACCTTC
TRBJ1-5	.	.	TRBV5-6	CASSFGRREPQHF	TGTGCCAGCAGCTTTGGCCGCCGAGAGCCCCAGCATTTT
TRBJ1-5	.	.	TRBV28	CAAGTSNQPQHF	TGTGCCGCTGGGACATCAAATCAGCCCCAGCATTTT
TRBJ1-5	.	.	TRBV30	CAWSGTPQGTNQPQHF	TGTGCCTGGAGCGGTACTCCCCAGGGGACGAATCAGCCCCAGCATTTT
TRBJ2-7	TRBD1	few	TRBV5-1	CASSFITGGGYEQYF	TGCGCCAGCAGCTTTATAACAGGGGGAGGCTACGAGCAGTACTTC
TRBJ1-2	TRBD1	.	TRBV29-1	CSPTGGMHYGYTF	TGCAGCCCCACAGGGGGAATGCACTATGGCTACACCTTC
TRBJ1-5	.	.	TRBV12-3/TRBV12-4	CASSFSGDQPQHF	TGTGCCAGCAGTTTTTCGGGGGATCAGCCCCAGCATTTT